This section outlines one T cell receptor (beta chain) sequence together with its context. Antigen unknown. The PCR ran on 60 Vbeta and 13 Jbeta primers. The table came from immunoSEQ multiplex PCR; TCRdb's copy has only in-frame clones and leaves some out. This sample yields 200,000 to 250,000 clones, of which around four fifths are seen a single time; 1.7% belongs to the top ten. These data are taken from a study of cytomegalovirus exposure and HLA in healthy donors. Study-wide points: It was taken for granted in presence/absence analyses that sequencing depth across donors was roughly uniform. Sequencing had likely introduced a cluster of highly shared sequence variants as an artifact. In a later analysis, TCR beta V- and J-gene trimming showed a link to a missense DCLRE1C variant.

V lost 1 base and J 4 bases, leaving 12 bases between the germline ends. Germline values: CDR1 SGHRS, CDR2 YFSETQ. The CDR3 has 15 residues. Sequences were obtained from PBMCs. The V call is TRBV5-1, the J call TRBJ1-3; maybe TRBD1 (6 bases). The sequence came from a man aged 50-60 years in good health and CMV-seronegative. The CDR3 sequence is CASSLWQGSGNTIYF. The CDR3 coding sequence is TGCGCCAGCAGCTTGTGGCAGGGGTCCGGAAACACCATATATTTT.